These T cell receptor beta chains were read from a single sample in a study of Ad26.COV2.S vaccination and SARS-CoV-2 variants. Sequencing used immunoSEQ multiplex PCR; TCRdb keeps in-frame clones, though not all of them. The profile shows more than 300,000 clones, 85% of them singletons. The sample in question was peripheral blood, obtained in a trial of Ad26.COV2.S vaccine versus placebo. The receptors come from a person between 18 and 65 years old who received the Ad26.COV2.S COVID-19 vaccine or a placebo. The CDR3 runs from the conserved cysteine through the conserved F or W. Each record gives: J gene, V gene, CDR3 protein.

>TRBJ1-1|TRBV7-9
CASRRDRNTEAFF
>TRBJ2-5|TRBV18
CASSPEGKTQYF
>TRBJ1-2|TRBV3-1/TRBV3-2
CASSQGRTANYGYTF
>TRBJ1-2|TRBV29-1
CSVEPTGLGYGYTF
>TRBJ1-2|TRBV18
CASSPHRATEYGYTF
>TRBJ1-3|TRBV6-6
CASSRQGVDSGNTIYF
>TRBJ1-3|TRBV5-1
CASSLGQISGNTIYF
>TRBJ2-3|TRBV28
CASSLRGAVTDTQYF
>TRBJ2-5|TRBV2
CAGTSGLAGKKTQYF
>TRBJ1-1|TRBV28
CASSSIPVGGTEAFF
>TRBJ2-7|TRBV12-3/TRBV12-4
CASSPLRRGEQYF
>TRBJ2-7|TRBV2
CASSEDPSGSSYSYEQYF
>TRBJ2-7|TRBV9
CASSERQASYEQYF
>TRBJ2-5|TRBV28
CASSHRGKTQYF
>TRBJ1-2|TRBV5-1
CASSFDTRGDYGYTF
>TRBJ2-5|TRBV5-1
CASSLGLLETQYF
>TRBJ2-3|TRBV5-4
CASSLGLAGGNTDTQYF
>TRBJ1-1|TRBV18
CASSPSQGGTEAFF
>TRBJ2-3|TRBV5-1
CASSTGLPDTQYF
>TRBJ1-1|TRBV11-3
CASSRTTGSYTEAFF
>TRBJ1-6|TRBV10-3
CAISVQDLSPLHF
>TRBJ2-6|TRBV10-3
CAISSSGANVLTF
>TRBJ1-2|TRBV11-2
CASSLEGRNYGYTF
>TRBJ1-5|TRBV28
CASSLGQRQPQHF
>TRBJ2-2|TRBV2
CASSVGGTGITGELFF
>TRBJ1-2|TRBV7-9
CASRPAGTPGGGYTF
>TRBJ1-1|TRBV5-1
CASSLDPATEAFF
>TRBJ1-5|TRBV29-1
CSVDPVRLNQPQHF
>TRBJ1-2|TRBV10-3
CAISESGDYGYTF
>TRBJ1-4|TRBV5-4
CASSLDNSYGGEKLFF
>TRBJ1-2|TRBV7-2
CASSLALTNYGYTF
>TRBJ1-2|TRBV5-8
CASSVTGGGYTF
>TRBJ1-4|TRBV5-3
CARSETGQGCEKLFF
>TRBJ2-5|TRBV7-2
CASSPGGGLNGEETQYF